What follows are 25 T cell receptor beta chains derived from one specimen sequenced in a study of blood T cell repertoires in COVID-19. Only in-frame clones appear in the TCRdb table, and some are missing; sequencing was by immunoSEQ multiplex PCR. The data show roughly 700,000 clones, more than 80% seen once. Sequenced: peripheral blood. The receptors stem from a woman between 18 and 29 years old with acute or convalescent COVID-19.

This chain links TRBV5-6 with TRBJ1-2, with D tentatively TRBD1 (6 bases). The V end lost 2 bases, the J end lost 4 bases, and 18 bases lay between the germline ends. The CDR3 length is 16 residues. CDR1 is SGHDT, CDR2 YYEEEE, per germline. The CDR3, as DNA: TGTGCCAGCAGCTTTGGCCACCTGCAGGGGTCCTATGGCTACACCTTC. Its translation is CASSFGHLQGSYGYTF.

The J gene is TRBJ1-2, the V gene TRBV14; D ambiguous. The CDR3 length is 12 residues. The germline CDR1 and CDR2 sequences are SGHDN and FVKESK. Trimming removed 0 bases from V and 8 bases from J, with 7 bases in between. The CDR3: CASSQEPRGYTF. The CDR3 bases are TGTGCCAGCAGCCAAGAGCCCAGAGGCTACACCTTC.

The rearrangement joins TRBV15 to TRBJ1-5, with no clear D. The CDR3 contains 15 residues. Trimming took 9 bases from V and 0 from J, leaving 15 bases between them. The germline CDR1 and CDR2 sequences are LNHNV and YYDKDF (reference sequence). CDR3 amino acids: CATTKRGYSNQPQHF. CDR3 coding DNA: TGTGCCACTACAAAACGGGGATATAGCAATCAGCCCCAGCATTTT.

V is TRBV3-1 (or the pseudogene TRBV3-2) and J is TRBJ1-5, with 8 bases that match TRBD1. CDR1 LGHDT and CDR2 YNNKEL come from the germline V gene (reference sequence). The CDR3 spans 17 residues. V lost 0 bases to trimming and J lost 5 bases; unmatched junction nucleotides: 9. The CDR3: CASSQDYQQGGDQPQHF. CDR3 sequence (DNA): TGTGCCAGCAGCCAAGATTATCAACAGGGGGGAGATCAGCCCCAGCATTTT.

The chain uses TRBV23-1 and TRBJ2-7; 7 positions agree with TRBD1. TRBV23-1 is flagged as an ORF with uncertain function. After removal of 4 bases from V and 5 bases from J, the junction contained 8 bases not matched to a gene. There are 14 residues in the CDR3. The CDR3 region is CASSLTGAGNEQYF. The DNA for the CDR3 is TGCGCCAGCAGTCTCACAGGGGCAGGCAACGAGCAGTACTTC.

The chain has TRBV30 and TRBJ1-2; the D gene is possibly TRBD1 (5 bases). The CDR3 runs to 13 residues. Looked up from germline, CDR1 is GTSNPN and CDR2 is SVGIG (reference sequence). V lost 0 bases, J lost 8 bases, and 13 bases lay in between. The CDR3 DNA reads TGTGCCTGGAGTGTAAGTCGAAGGGGAGGCTACACCTTC. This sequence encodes CAWSVSRRGGYTF.

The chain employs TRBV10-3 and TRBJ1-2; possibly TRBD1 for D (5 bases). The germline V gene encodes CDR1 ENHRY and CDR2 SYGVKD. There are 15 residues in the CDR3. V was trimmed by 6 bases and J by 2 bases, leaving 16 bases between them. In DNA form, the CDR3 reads TGTGCCATCAGCGGCTGGGCAGGGTCCAACTATGGCTACACCTTC. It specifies CAISGWAGSNYGYTF.

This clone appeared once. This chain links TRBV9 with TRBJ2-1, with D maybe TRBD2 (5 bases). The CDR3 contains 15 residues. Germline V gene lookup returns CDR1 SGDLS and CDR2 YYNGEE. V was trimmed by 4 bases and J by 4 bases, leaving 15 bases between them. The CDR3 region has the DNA TGTGCCAGCAGCCCCGCAGTAGCGCTATACAATGAGCAGTTCTTC. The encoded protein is CASSPAVALYNEQFF.

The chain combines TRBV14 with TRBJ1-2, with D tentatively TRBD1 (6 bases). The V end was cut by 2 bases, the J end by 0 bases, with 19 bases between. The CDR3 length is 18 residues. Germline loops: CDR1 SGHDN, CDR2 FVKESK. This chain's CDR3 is CASSQYRLTQGANYGYTF. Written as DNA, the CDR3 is TGTGCCAGCAGCCAATACCGACTTACACAGGGAGCTAACTATGGCTACACCTTC.

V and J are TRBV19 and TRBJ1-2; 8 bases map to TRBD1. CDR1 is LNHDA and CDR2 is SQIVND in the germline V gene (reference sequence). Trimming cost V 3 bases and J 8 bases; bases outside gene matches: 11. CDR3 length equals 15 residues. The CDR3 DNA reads TGTGCCAGTAGTATCCCCGGGACAGGAAAAGGGGGCTACACCTTC. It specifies CASSIPGTGKGGYTF.

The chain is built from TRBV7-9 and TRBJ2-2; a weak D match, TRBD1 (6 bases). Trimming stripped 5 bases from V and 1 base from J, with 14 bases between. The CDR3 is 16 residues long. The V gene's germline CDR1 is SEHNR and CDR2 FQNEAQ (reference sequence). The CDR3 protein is CASSPLGTRNTGELFF. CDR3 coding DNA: TGTGCCAGCAGCCCCCTAGGGACACGGAACACCGGGGAGCTGTTTTTT. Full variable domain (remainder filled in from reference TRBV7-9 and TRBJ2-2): DTGVSQNPRHKITKRGQNVTFRCDPISEHNRLYWYRQTLGQGPEFLTYFQNEAQLEKSRLLSDRFSAERPKGSFSTLEIQRTEQGDSAMYLCASSPLGTRNTGELFFGEGSRLTVL.

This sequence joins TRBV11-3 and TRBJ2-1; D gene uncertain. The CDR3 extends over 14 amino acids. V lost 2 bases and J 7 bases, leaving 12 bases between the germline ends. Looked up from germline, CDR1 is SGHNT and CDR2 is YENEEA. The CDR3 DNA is TGTGCCAGCAGCTTATCTGCGAGAGAGAATGAGCAGTTCTTC. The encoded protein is CASSLSARENEQFF.

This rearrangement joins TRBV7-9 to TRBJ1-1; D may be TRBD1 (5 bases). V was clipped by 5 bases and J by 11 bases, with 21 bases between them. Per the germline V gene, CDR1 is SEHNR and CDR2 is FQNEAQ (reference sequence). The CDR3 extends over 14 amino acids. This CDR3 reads CASSPPRGEAGAFF. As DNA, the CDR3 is TGTGCCAGCAGCCCCCCCCGGGGGGAGGCCGGGGCTTTCTTT.

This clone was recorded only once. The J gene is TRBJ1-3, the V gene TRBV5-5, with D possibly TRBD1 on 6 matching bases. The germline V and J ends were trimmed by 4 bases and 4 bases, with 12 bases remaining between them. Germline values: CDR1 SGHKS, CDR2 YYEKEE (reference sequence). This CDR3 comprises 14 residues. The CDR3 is CASSRGQTGNTIYF. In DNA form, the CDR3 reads TGTGCCAGCAGCCGTGGACAGACAGGAAACACCATATATTTT.

The chain's CDR3 is CASSEAGVLYEQYF. For the CDR3, the DNA is TGTGCCAGCAGTGAAGCAGGGGTCCTCTACGAGCAGTACTTC. V is TRBV25-1 and J is TRBJ2-7; D possibly corresponds to TRBD1 (6 bases). Germline CDR1 is MGHDK and CDR2 is SYGVNS. The ends were cut back, 2 bases at V and 3 bases at J, with 11 bases in the middle. The CDR3 length is 14 residues.

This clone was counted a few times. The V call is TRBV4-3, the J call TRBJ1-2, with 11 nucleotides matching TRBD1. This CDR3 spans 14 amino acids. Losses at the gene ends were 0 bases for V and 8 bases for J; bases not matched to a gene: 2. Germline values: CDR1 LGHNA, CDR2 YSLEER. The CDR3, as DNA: TGCGCCAGCAGCCAAGATTGGACAGGGGGCGGCTACACCTTC. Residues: CASSQDWTGGGYTF.

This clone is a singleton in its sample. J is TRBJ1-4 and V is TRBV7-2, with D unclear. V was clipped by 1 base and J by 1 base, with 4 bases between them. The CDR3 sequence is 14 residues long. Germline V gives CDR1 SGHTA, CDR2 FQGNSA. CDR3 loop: CASSLGLTNEKLFF. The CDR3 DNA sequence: TGTGCCAGCAGCTTAGGACTAACTAATGAAAAACTGTTTTTT.

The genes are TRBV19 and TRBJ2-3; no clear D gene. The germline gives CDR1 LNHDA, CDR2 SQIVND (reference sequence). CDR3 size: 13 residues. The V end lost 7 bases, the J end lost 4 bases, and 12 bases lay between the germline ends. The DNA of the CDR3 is TGTGCCAGTACGCCTAGGCGTTCAGATACGCAGTATTTT. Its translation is CASTPRRSDTQYF.

The CDR3, as DNA: TGTGCCAGCAGCTTAGGGACAGGAAATAGCAATCAGCCCCAGCATTTT. It codes for CASSLGTGNSNQPQHF. The V and J genes are TRBV5-8 and TRBJ1-5, with 8 positions matching TRBD1. Germline lookup yields CDR1 SGHTS and CDR2 YDEGEE. V shed 2 bases and J 0 bases; nucleotides not matched to a gene: 4. The CDR3 is 16 amino acids.

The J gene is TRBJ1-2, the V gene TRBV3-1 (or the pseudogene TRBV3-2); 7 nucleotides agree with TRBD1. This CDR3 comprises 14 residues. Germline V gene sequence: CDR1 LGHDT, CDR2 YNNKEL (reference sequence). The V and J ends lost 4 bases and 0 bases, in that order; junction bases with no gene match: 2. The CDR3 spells CASSRGTANYGYTF. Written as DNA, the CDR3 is TGTGCCAGCAGCCGAGGGACAGCTAACTATGGCTACACCTTC.

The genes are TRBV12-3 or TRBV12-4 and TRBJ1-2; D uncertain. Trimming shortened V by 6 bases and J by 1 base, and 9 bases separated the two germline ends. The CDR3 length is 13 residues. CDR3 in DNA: TGTGCCAGCAGCCTGACACTTAACTATGGCTACACCTTC. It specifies CASSLTLNYGYTF.

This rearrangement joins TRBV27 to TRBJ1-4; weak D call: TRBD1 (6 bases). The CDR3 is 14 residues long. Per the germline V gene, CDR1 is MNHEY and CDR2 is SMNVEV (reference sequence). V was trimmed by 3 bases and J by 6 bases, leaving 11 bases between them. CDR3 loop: CASSFRGWDEKLFF. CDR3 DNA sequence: TGTGCCAGCAGTTTCAGGGGCTGGGATGAAAAACTGTTTTTT.

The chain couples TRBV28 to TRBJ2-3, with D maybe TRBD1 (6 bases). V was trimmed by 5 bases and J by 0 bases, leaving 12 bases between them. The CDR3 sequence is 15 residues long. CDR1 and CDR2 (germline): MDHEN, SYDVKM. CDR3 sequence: CASSPRTVSTDTQYF. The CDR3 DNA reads TGTGCCAGCAGTCCGCGGACAGTTAGCACAGATACGCAGTATTTT.

DNA of the CDR3: TGTGCCAGTACCCGGGACAGGGGCCCCAATTCACCCCTCCACTTT. Protein: CASTRDRGPNSPLHF. This chain links TRBV19 with TRBJ1-6; TRBD1 aligns across 10 bases. The germline CDR1 and CDR2 sequences are LNHDA and SQIVND (reference sequence). Trimming at V came to 7 bases and at J to 7 bases, leaving 7 bases not matched to a gene. This CDR3 is 15 amino acids long.

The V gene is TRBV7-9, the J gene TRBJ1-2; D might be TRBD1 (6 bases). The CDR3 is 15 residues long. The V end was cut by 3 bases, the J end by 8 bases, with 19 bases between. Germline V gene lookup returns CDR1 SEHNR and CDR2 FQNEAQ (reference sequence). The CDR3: CASSLGDKWDQGYTF. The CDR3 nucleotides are TGTGCCAGCAGCTTGGGGGACAAGTGGGACCAGGGCTACACCTTC.